This T cell receptor (beta chain) was identified during a study of OX40 agonist ivuxolimab in advanced cancers. The study in broad terms: Ivuxolimab was a fully human IgG2 agonistic monoclonal antibody targeting the costimulatory receptor OX40 (CD134). Intravenous ivuxolimab was administered to patients every 2 weeks at six dose levels: 0.01, 0.1, 0.3, 1.5, 3 and 10 mg/kg. Of the approximately 50 dose-escalation patients, hepatocellular carcinoma was present in roughly 19, melanoma in approximately 15, renal cell carcinoma in 9 and head and neck cancer in 9. A male proportion of around 81% and a mean age of around 60 years, ranging from roughly 23 to 85, were recorded for the dose-escalation cohort. Patients were allowed to have had prior anti-PD-1, anti-PD-L1 or anti-CTLA-4 therapy, and 40% of the dose-escalation patients had been treated with checkpoint inhibitors. Partial responses occurred in three dose-escalation patients: two with cutaneous melanoma and one with hepatocellular carcinoma. Peripheral TCRbeta sequencing aimed to test whether ivuxolimab altered TCR sequence diversity and caused clonal T-cell expansion. The paper describes the monotherapy dose-escalation part (N of about 52 patients) of the phase I trial of ivuxolimab. Paper-wide results and their limitations: In the 0.1-3.0 mg/kg groups, partial responders had among the lowest normalized peripheral clonal expansion, particularly in CD8+ T cells. Low levels of normalized T-cell clonal expansion were also seen in some patients who did not respond. Which antigens the clonally expanded peripheral T cells were specific for was not determined. At doses of 0.1 to 3.0 mg/kg, clonal expansion of both CD4+ and CD8+ blood T cells was observed from baseline to week 6. On average, CD8+ T cells showed more expanded clones than CD4+ T cells after ivuxolimab.

To sequence the TCRbeta CDR3 region, genomic DNA was isolated from the sorted cells. The immunoSEQ Assay was used to sequence the TCRbeta CDR3 regions. TCRdb limited this immuneACCESS table to in-frame rearrangements with V and J called. A share of clones is missing; checked studies link under half to unresolved V genes, and the rest is unexplained. The sample profile shows tens of thousands of clones; 88% of them were found once. Roughly 0.98% of the sample belongs to the ten largest clones. The CDR3 runs 14 residues from the cysteine to the phenylalanine. Just the 42-base CDR3 DNA is kept, in frame starting at base 1. V is clipped by 7 bases and J by 3 bases, and the sequence between their germline boundaries is 13 bases long. The germline V gene gives CDR1 as SNHLY and CDR2 as FYNNEI. The trial excluded patients who had a history of autoimmune disease or were on systemic immunosuppression. Peripheral blood for TCR sequencing was collected from all dose cohorts at baseline, on cycle 4 day 1, and on cycle 7 day 1. The samples were taken from a phase I, first-in-human, multicenter, open-label dose-escalation trial of ivuxolimab. Adults with locally advanced or metastatic melanoma, renal cell carcinoma, hepatocellular carcinoma or head and neck squamous cell carcinoma were enrolled in the trial. CD4+ and CD8+ T cells were sorted separately from peripheral blood before TCR sequencing.

In regard to this clone: Which antigen it targets is not known. Per-nucleotide qualities are absent, and no much larger clonotype sits a single base away.

This material consisted of CD4+ or CD8+ T cells sorted from blood, taken in a trial of the OX40 agonist ivuxolimab. The sequence joins TRBV2 to TRBJ2-4; the D gene cannot be resolved reliably. This clonotype was sampled from an adult with an advanced solid tumor such as melanoma, head and neck, liver or kidney cancer. The CDR3 is CASTHRQSKNIQYF. Here is the DNA: TGTGCCAGCACCCATAGGCAGAGCAAAAACATTCAGTACTTC.